A single count supports the clone carrying this T cell receptor beta chain. The sample is drawn from a study of blood T cell repertoires in COVID-19. Overall study: Acute-phase and convalescent COVID-19 samples originated in the United States, Italy and Spain. T cells, B-cell-depleted T cells, or PBMCs provided the cDNA or gDNA that served as material.

The CDR3 has 14 amino acids. The V segment lost 6 bases and the J segment 6 bases; nucleotides outside the gene matches: 8. The germline CDR1 and CDR2 sequences are SNHLY and FYNNEI. Methods used by the authors: Estimates of nucleated cell counts were drawn from the amplification of reference gene primers. Libraries were prepared by immunoSEQ multiplex PCR; TCRdb keeps only in-frame clonotypes and omits some of them. D and trimming were read from the DNA, whereas the V and J calls and clone size are those reported in that table. The sample carries roughly 250,000 clones, 70% to 85% recorded once. Sequencing input: peripheral blood. The receptor was derived from a woman older than 75 with acute or convalescent COVID-19. The chain has TRBV2 and TRBJ2-3; 8 bases match TRBD2. For the CDR3, the DNA is TGTGCCAGCAGGCCGGAGCGGGGGCGGGATACGCAGTATTTT. Its translation is CASRPERGRDTQYF.